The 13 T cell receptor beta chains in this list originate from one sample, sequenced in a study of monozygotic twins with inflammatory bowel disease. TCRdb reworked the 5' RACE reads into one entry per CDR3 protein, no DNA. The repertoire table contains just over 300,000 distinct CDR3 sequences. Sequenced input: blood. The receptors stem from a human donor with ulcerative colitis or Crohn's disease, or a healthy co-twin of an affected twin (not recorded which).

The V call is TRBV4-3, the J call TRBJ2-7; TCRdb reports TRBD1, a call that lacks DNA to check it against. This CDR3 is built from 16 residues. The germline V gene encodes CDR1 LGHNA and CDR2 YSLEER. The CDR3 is CASSQVGRGQKYEQYF.

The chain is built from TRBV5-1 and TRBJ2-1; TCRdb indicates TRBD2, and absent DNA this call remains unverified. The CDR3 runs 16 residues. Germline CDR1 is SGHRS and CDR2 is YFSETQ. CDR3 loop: CASSPLLAGGHNEQFF.

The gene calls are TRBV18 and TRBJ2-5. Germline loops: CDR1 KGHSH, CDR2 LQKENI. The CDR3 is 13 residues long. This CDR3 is CASSTVVGETQYF.

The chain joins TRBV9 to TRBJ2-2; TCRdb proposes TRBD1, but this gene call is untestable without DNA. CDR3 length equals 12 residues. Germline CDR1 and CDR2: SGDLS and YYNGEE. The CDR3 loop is CASSVGGRELFF.

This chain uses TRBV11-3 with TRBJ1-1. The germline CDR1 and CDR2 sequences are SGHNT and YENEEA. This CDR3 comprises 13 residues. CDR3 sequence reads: CASSLDSGTEAFF.

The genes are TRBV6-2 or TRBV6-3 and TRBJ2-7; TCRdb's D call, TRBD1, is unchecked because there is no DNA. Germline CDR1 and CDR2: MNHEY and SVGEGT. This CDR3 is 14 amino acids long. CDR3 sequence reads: CASSPWLGAYEQYF.

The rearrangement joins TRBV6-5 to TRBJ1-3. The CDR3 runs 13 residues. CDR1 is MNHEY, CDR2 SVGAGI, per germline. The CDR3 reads CASHPPSGNTIYF.

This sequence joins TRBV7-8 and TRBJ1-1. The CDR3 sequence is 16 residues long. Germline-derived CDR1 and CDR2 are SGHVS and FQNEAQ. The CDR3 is CASSLQSIKWGTEAFF.

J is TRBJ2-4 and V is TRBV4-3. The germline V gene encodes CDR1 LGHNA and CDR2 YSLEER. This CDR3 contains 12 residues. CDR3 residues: CASRGFGDIQYF.

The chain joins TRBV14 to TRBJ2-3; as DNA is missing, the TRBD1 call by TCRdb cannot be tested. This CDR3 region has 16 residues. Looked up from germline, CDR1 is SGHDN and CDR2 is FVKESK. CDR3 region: CASSRNRDRAYETQYF.

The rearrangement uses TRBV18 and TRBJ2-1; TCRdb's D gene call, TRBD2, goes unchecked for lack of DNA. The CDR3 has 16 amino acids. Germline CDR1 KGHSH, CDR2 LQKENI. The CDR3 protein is CASSPPGLAEGNEQFF.

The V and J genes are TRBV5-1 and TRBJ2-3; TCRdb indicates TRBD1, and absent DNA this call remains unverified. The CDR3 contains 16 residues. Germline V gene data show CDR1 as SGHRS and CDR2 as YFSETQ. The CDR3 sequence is CASSLDPTGQTDTQYF.

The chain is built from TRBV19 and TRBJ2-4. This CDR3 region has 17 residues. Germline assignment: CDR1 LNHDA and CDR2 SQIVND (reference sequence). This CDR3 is CASSIDASNLAKNIQYF.